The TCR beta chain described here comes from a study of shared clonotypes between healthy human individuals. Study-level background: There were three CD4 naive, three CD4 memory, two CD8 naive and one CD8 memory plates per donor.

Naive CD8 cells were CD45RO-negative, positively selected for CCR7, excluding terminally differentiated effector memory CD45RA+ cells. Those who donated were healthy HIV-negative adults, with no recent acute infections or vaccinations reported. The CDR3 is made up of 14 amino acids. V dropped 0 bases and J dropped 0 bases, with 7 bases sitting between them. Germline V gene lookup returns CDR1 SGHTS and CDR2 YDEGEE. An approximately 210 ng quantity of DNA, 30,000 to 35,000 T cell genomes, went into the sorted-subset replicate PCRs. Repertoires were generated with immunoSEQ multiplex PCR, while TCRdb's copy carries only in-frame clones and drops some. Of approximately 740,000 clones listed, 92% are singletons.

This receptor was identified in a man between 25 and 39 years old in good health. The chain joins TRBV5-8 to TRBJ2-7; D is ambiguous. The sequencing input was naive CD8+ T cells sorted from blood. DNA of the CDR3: TGTGCCAGCAGCTTGGTTGCCGGCTCCTACGAGCAGTACTTC. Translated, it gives CASSLVAGSYEQYF.